This T cell receptor (beta chain) was sequenced in a study of blood T cell repertoires in COVID-19. Across the study: Both acute and convalescent COVID-19 samples were obtained from the United States, Italy and Spain. Nucleic acid was either cDNA or gDNA, and it came from T cells, B-cell-depleted T cells, or PBMCs.

Study processing details: Reference gene primers were amplified, and this amplification served to estimate nucleated cell counts. The assay was immunoSEQ multiplex PCR, and TCRdb's table has in-frame clones only and misses some. Clonal size and the V and J genes are those of that table, whereas D and trimming came from the DNA. The data hold around 210,000 clones, with 70% to 90% observed a single time. V lost 0 bases, J lost 0 bases, and 2 bases stayed unmatched. The length of the CDR3 is 15 residues. Germline V gene data show CDR1 as LGHNA and CDR2 as YSLEER. The sequencing input was peripheral blood. The source is a woman aged 70 to 79 with acute or convalescent COVID-19. The chain links TRBV4-3 to TRBJ2-7; 7 bases line up with TRBD1. This chain's CDR3 is CASSQEQGVSYEQYF. CDR3 sequence (DNA): TGCGCCAGCAGCCAAGAGCAGGGGGTCTCCTACGAGCAGTACTTC.